Listed below are T cell receptor beta chains from one sample, sequenced in a study of regulatory T cells in long-lasting Graves disease. TCRdb ran MiXCR on the multiplex PCR reads and lists one entry per CDR3 protein. This table holds 300,000 to 400,000 distinct CDR3 sequences, around 15% found once. This same sample was also part of a study on T cells in Graves' hyperthyroidism and ophthalmopathy.

The sample in question was peripheral blood mononuclear cells (PBMCs), obtained at new diagnosis, from a patient treated with antithyroid drugs. These receptors were obtained from a man in his forties or fifties with Graves disease. Both conserved end residues are part of each CDR3. The D gene is left open where the match is weak. A row's size may be missing; if present it is once, few, many or a size class.

TRBV7-9	NA	TRBJ1-6	NA	CASSVMADHSPLHF	TGTGCCAGCAGCGTTATGGCAGATCATTCACCCCTCCACTTT
TRBV27	NA	TRBJ1-1	many	CASSFSYTNTEAFF	TGTGCCAGCAGTTTCTCTTACACGAACACTGAAGCTTTCTTT
TRBV7-2	NA	TRBJ2-3	many	CASSGERGVSRGDTQYF	TGTGCCAGCAGCGGGGAGCGCGGGGTCTCTAGAGGAGATACGCAGTATTTT
TRBV10-3	TRBD1	TRBJ2-7	few	CAISEGGTGAYEQYF	TGTGCCATCAGTGAGGGGGGGACAGGGGCCTACGAGCAGTACTTC
TRBV5-1	TRBD1	TRBJ1-4	NA	CASSPAPGQGDKLFF	TGCGCCAGCAGCCCGGCGCCGGGACAGGGTGACAAACTGTTTTTT
TRBV14	NA	TRBJ2-7	NA	CARKLYSYEQYF	TGTGCCAGAAAATTATACTCCTACGAGCAGTACTTC
TRBV2	TRBD1	TRBJ1-1	few	CASSGSPGTGNTEAFF	TGTGCCAGCAGTGGGTCCCCCGGGACAGGGAACACTGAAGCTTTCTTT
TRBV24-1	NA	TRBJ2-1	NA	CATSVETGSSYNEQFF	TGTGCCACCAGTGTTGAAACAGGGTCCTCCTACAATGAGCAGTTCTTC
TRBV29-1	NA	TRBJ1-3	few	CSVEKGYAGNTIYF	TGCAGCGTTGAAAAAGGGTACGCTGGAAACACCATATATTTT
TRBV25-1	TRBD1	TRBJ2-7	many	CASSRNRYRGPSSYEQYF	TGTGCCAGCAGTCGGAACAGATACAGGGGCCCCTCAAGCTACGAGCAGTACTTC
TRBV19	NA	TRBJ1-5	NA	CASNPPGGPLLNQPQHF	TGTGCCAGTAACCCCCCGGGCGGACCACTACTGAATCAGCCCCAGCATTTT
TRBV28	NA	TRBJ2-7	many	CASLTQGYEQYF	TGTGCCAGTCTCACCCAGGGATACGAGCAGTACTTC
TRBV5-1	NA	TRBJ2-3	many	CASSSLAGDTQYF	TGCGCCAGCAGCTCCCTAGCAGGGGATACGCAGTATTTT
TRBV24-1	NA	TRBJ2-7	many	CATSDTGRLDEQYF	TGTGCCACCAGTGATACTGGCCGGCTGGACGAGCAGTACTTC